This TCR beta chain derives from a study of blood T cell repertoires in COVID-19. Study in general: There were acute and convalescent COVID-19 samples, and they came from the United States, Italy and Spain. Sources were T cells, B-cell-depleted T cells, or PBMCs; the material itself was cDNA or gDNA.

This table comes from immunoSEQ multiplex PCR, and its TCRdb copy is limited to in-frame clones, with some not included. The sample has tens of thousands of clones; 89% are singletons. Unmatched junction bases numbered 4, after V lost 2 bases and J lost 6 bases. In germline, CDR1 is MNHEY, CDR2 SVGEGT. The CDR3 runs to 14 residues. The clonotype originates from a woman in her sixties with active COVID-19. Sequencing was done on a sample of peripheral blood. This chain joins TRBV6-2 or TRBV6-3 and TRBJ2-7; 10 nucleotides align to TRBD1. This CDR3 is CASSYRDRGTEQYF. The DNA for the CDR3 is TGTGCCAGCAGTTACCGGGACAGGGGAACCGAGCAGTACTTC.